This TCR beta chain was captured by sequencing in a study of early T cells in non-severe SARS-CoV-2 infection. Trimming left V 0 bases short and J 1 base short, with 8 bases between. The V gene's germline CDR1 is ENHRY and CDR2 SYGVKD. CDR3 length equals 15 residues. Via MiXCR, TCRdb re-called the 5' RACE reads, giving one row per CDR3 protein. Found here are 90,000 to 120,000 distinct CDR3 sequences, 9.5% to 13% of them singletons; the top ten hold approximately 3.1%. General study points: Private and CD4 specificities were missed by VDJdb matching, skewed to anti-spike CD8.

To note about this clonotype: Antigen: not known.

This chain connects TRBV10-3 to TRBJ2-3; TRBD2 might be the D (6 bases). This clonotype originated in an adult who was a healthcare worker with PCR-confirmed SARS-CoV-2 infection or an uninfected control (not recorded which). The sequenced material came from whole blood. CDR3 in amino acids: CAISESWGGTDTQYF. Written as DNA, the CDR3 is TGTGCCATCAGTGAGTCGTGGGGGGGCACAGATACGCAGTATTTT.